Listed here are 11 T cell receptor beta chains from one sample, sequenced in a study of blood T cell repertoires in COVID-19. Sequencing was performed with immunoSEQ multiplex PCR; in TCRdb, only in-frame clones are kept and a portion is missing. Of some 21,000 clones listed, 75% to 90% are singletons. Input material: peripheral blood. Receptors originate from a human donor with acute or convalescent COVID-19. The donor label of this sample is uncertain.

The DNA of the CDR3 is TGCGCCAGCAGCCAAGAGCCCGGGACTAGCGCTTCCTACGAGCAGTACTTC. As protein: CASSQEPGTSASYEQYF. This chain links TRBV4-1 with TRBJ2-7, with TRBD2 identical over 10 bases. There are 17 residues in the CDR3. V dropped 0 bases and J dropped 1; count of bases not matched to a gene: 6. Germline V gives CDR1 MGHRA, CDR2 YSYEKL.

The chain combines TRBV15 with TRBJ1-1; 9 nucleotides line up with TRBD1. The CDR3 is 17 amino acids. Trimming cost V 1 base and J 1 base; bases outside gene matches: 7. Germline V gene sequence: CDR1 LNHNV, CDR2 YYDKDF (reference sequence). CDR3 sequence (DNA): TGTGCCACCAGCAGAGTCCAGGGACAGGGATCGAACACTGAAGCTTTCTTT. This sequence encodes CATSRVQGQGSNTEAFF.

V is TRBV6-2 or TRBV6-3 and J is TRBJ2-7; D gene uncertain. CDR3 length: 11 amino acids. Germline-derived CDR1 and CDR2 are MNHEY and SVGEGT. V was shortened by 6 bases and J by 3 bases, with 6 bases between the two germline ends. The CDR3 DNA reads TGTGCCAGCAGCAATTACTACGAGCAGTACTTC. It translates to CASSNYYEQYF.

This sequence joins TRBV25-1 and TRBJ2-3; tentative D call: TRBD2 (7 bases). CDR3 length: 15 residues. Looked up from germline, CDR1 is MGHDK and CDR2 is SYGVNS. The V gene lost 5 bases and the J gene lost 4 bases, with 16 bases spanning the gap. CDR3 amino acids: CASSRGGGLADTQYF. CDR3 DNA: TGTGCCAGCAGTCGAGGGGGAGGGTTGGCAGATACGCAGTATTTT.

This clone was picked up a small number of times. This chain links TRBV5-4 with TRBJ1-2, with 7 bases aligning to TRBD1. CDR1 and CDR2 (germline): SGHNT, YYREEE (reference sequence). This CDR3 has 13 amino acids. The ends lost 4 bases at V and 4 bases at J; junction bases unmatched: 4. Written as DNA, the CDR3 is TGTGCCAGCAGCCCGAAGGGGGCCTATGGCTACACCTTC. Translated, it gives CASSPKGAYGYTF.

This clone is labeled as medium-sized. The V and J genes are TRBV7-2 and TRBJ1-2, with D maybe TRBD1 (5 bases). The CDR3 length is 14 residues. The ends were cut back, 4 bases at V and 10 bases at J, with 19 bases in the middle. Looked up from germline, CDR1 is SGHTA and CDR2 is FQGNSA. The CDR3 nucleotides are TGTGCCAGCAGCTCCGGTGGGGGAGGGATATACTACACCTTC. Its protein is CASSSGGGGIYYTF.

This clone was recorded once. The chain links TRBV5-1 to TRBJ1-1; D perhaps matches TRBD1 (5 bases). V lost 0 bases and J 4 bases, leaving 10 bases between the germline ends. The CDR3 runs to 14 residues. Germline V gene sequence: CDR1 SGHRS, CDR2 YFSETQ. The CDR3 region is CASSLGVGGTEAFF. DNA for the CDR3: TGCGCCAGCAGCTTGGGCGTGGGGGGCACTGAAGCTTTCTTT.

This clone was found a few times. The chain employs TRBV6-4 and TRBJ2-3; 12 bases align to TRBD2. After removal of 4 bases from V and 2 bases from J, the junction contained 1 base not matched to a gene. This CDR3 is built from 15 residues. The V gene's germline CDR1 is MRHNA and CDR2 SNTAGT. CDR3 loop: CASSGTSGATDTQYF. Written as DNA, the CDR3 is TGTGCCAGCAGTGGGACTAGCGGGGCCACAGATACGCAGTATTTT.

The chain employs TRBV6-2 or TRBV6-3 and TRBJ2-3; TRBD2 aligns across 10 bases. Germline V gives CDR1 MNHEY, CDR2 SVGEGT. With V trimmed by 2 bases and J by 0 bases, 2 bases remained unmatched. The CDR3 has 16 residues. DNA for the CDR3: TGTGCCAGCAGTTACGGACTAGCGGCTAGCACAGATACGCAGTATTTT. This gives the protein CASSYGLAASTDTQYF.

The V call is TRBV19, the J call TRBJ2-6; D might be TRBD1 (5 bases). The length of the CDR3 is 14 residues. The V end was cut by 6 bases, the J end by 4 bases, with 10 bases between. Germline V gene data show CDR1 as LNHDA and CDR2 as SQIVND (reference sequence). CDR3 amino acids: CASSPPGGANVLTF. In nucleotides, the CDR3 is TGTGCCAGTAGCCCCCCAGGGGGGGCCAACGTCCTGACTTTC.

This chain joins TRBV6-6 and TRBJ2-3; possibly TRBD2 for D (5 bases). CDR1 MNHNY and CDR2 SVGAGI come from the germline V gene (reference sequence). The CDR3 spans 15 residues. Deletions cut 7 bases from V and 4 bases from J, with 18 bases between. The CDR3 DNA sequence: TGTGCCAGCACCCAGACGGGGTTCGGGGCAGATACGCAGTATTTT. Its protein product is CASTQTGFGADTQYF.